This TCR beta chain was sequenced for a study of cytomegalovirus exposure and HLA in healthy donors. Findings of the study overall: Rarity characterized most TCR sequences, yet some public TCRs appeared in many donors.

Sequenced by immunoSEQ multiplex PCR; TCRdb stores in-frame clones only, minus some. The data contain hundreds of thousands of clones, approximately 88% of them singletons. This clone has only a few counts. The antigen is not known. The receptor comes from a woman in her thirties in good health and CMV-seropositive. Material for sequencing was PBMCs.

The CDR3 DNA reads as TGTGCCAGCAGTGGGTCGAGCAATCAGCCCCAGCATTTT. Translating it yields CASSGSSNQPQHF. The genes are TRBV25-1 and TRBJ1-5; D remains unclear. The CDR3 has 13 amino acids. Trimming shortened V by 4 bases and J by 1 base, and 5 bases separated the two germline ends. Germline assignment: CDR1 MGHDK and CDR2 SYGVNS.